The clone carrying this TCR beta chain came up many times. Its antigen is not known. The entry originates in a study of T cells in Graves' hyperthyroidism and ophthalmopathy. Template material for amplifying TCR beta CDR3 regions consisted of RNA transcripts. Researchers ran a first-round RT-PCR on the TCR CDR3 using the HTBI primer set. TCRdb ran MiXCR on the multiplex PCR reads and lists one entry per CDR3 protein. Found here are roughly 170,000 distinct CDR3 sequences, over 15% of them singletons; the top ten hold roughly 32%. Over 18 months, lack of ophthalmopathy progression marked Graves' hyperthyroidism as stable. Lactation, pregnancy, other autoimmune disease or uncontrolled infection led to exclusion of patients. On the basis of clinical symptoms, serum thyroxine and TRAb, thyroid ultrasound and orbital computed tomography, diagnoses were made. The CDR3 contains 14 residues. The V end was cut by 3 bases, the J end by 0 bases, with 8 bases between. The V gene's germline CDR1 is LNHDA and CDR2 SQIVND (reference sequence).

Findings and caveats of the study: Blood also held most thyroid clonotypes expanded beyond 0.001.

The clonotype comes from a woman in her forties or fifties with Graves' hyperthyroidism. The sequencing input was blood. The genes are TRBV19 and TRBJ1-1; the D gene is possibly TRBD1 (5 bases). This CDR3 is CASSMDIMNTEAFF. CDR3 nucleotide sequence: TGTGCCAGTAGTATGGACATCATGAACACTGAAGCTTTCTTT.